This TCR beta chain was sequenced for a study of T cells in Graves' hyperthyroidism and ophthalmopathy. In this sample, this clonotype turned up a few times. Its cognate antigen is unknown. Uncontrolled infection, other autoimmune disease, pregnancy and lactation each barred patients from inclusion. The TCR beta CDR3 regions underwent amplification using RNA transcripts as the source. The TCR CDR3 first-round RT-PCR relied on the HTBI primer set. A single record per CDR3 protein comes from TCRdb applying MiXCR to the multiplex PCR reads. This table holds approximately 200,000 distinct CDR3 sequences, 15% to 20% found once. Study findings and constraints: Blood shared most expanded thyroid clonotypes above 0.001.

The sample was blood. This TCR was sampled from a man aged 35 to 55 with Graves' hyperthyroidism.

For the CDR3, the DNA is TGTGCCAGCAGCTCTCCGGGGTCCCGAACGGAGACCCAGTACTTC. Translating gives CASSSPGSRTETQYF. This chain joins TRBV13 and TRBJ2-5, with a tentative D call TRBD2 (5 bases). V was clipped by 4 bases and J by 5 bases, with 17 bases between them. The CDR3 contains 15 residues. The germline V gene encodes CDR1 PRHDT and CDR2 FYEKMQ (reference sequence).